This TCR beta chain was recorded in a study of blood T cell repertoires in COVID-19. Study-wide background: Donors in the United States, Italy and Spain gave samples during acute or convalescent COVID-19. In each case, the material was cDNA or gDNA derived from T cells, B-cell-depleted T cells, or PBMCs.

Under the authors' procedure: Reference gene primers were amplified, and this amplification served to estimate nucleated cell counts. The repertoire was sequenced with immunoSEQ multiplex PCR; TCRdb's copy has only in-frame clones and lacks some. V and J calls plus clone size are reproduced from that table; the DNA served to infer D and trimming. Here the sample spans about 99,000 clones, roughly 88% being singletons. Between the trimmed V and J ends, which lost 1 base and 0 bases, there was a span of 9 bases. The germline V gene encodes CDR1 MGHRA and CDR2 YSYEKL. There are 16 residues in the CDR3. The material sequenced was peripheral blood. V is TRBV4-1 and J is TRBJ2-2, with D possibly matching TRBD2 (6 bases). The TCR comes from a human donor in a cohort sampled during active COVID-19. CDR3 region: CASSQGLAANTGELFF. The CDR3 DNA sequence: TGCGCCAGCAGCCAAGGTTTAGCGGCGAACACCGGGGAGCTGTTTTTT.